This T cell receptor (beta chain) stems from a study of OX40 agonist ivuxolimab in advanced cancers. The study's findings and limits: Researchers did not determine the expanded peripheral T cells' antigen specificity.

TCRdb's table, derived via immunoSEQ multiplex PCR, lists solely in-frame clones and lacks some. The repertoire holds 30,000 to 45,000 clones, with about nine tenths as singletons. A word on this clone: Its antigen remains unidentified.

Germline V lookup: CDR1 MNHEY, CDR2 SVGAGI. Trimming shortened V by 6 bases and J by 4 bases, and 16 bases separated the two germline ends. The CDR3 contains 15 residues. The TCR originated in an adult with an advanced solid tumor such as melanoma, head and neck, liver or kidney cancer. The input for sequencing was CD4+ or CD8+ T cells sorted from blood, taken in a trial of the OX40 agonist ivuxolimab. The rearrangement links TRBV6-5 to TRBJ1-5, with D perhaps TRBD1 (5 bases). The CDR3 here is CASRPTGTPNQPQHF. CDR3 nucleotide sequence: TGTGCCAGCAGGCCCACCGGGACCCCGAATCAGCCCCAGCATTTT.